Each of the 9 T cell receptor beta chains below was sequenced from the same sample in a study of shared clonotypes between healthy human individuals (dated by TCRdb to about 2020). The protocol used for the library was the immunoSEQ multiplex PCR assay. TCRdb took this table from immuneACCESS and kept in-frame rearrangements with V and J called. Such tables lack part of the clones; where checked against another copy, unresolved V genes explain under half of the gap, and the rest is unexplained. This sample has about 1.5 million clones in its table, and around 95% of those were observed once. The ten largest make up 1% to 1.5% of the sample. Sequencing used naive CD4+ T cells sorted from blood. What the cell subset or site label conveys for this sample: CD45RA+ positively selected. Receptors originate from a man between 25 and 39 years old in good health.

The chain couples TRBV28 to TRBJ2-7, with 10 positions matching TRBD1. V shed 4 bases, J shed 5 bases, and the junction held 5 bases outside the gene matches. CDR1 and CDR2 from the germline V gene are MDHEN and SYDVKM. The CDR3 totals 14 residues. This CDR3 reads CASSYLGTGDEQYF. The DNA of the CDR3 is TGTGCCAGCAGTTACCTCGGGACAGGGGACGAGCAGTACTTC.

The chain couples TRBV7-9 to TRBJ2-2, with 11 positions matching TRBD1. V trimming: 3 bases; J trimming: 6 bases; junction bases outside the gene matches: 3. The CDR3 contains 15 residues. Germline V lookup: CDR1 SEHNR, CDR2 FQNEAQ (reference sequence). The CDR3 nucleotides read TGTGCCAGCAGCTTGGACAGGGGGCGCCCCGGGGAGCTGTTTTTT. This codes for CASSLDRGRPGELFF.

The chain is built from TRBV5-1 and TRBJ2-5, with 7 positions matching TRBD1. The trim removed 4 bases at V and 5 bases at J, leaving 11 bases unmatched. The CDR3 is 15 amino acids. The germline V gene encodes CDR1 SGHRS and CDR2 YFSETQ. Here the CDR3 DNA reads TGCGCCAGCAGCGTATTTAGGGGGCATGGGGAGACCCAGTACTTC. Amino acid sequence: CASSVFRGHGETQYF.

The chain couples TRBV18 to TRBJ2-3; D gene ambiguous. The CDR3 contains 14 residues. V shed 3 bases and J shed 2 bases, with 9 bases lying between them. The germline CDR1 and CDR2 sequences are KGHSH and LQKENI. The DNA of the CDR3 is TGTGCCAGCTCACCGGATACGTTCACAGATACGCAGTATTTT. As protein: CASSPDTFTDTQYF.

The gene calls are TRBV5-1 and TRBJ2-7; the match to TRBD1 covers 7 bases. V shed 4 bases, J shed 3 bases, and the junction held 10 bases outside the gene matches. Germline-derived CDR1 and CDR2 are SGHRS and YFSETQ. The CDR3 runs 15 residues. CDR3: CASSPRQGIVYEQYF. In nucleotides, the CDR3 is TGCGCCAGCAGCCCCCGACAGGGCATCGTCTACGAGCAGTACTTC.

J is TRBJ2-5 and V is TRBV10-3; 8 nucleotides match TRBD1. The trim removed 4 bases at V and 5 bases at J, leaving 6 bases unmatched. Germline CDR1 is ENHRY and CDR2 is SYGVKD. The CDR3 spans 14 residues. The CDR3 DNA follows: TGTGCCATCAGTGCTGGACAGGGCAGGGAGACCCAGTACTTC. This gives the protein CAISAGQGRETQYF.

V usage is TRBV30 and J usage is TRBJ1-5; no reliable D call. The V gene's germline CDR1 is GTSNPN and CDR2 SVGIG (reference sequence). The V and J ends lost 3 bases and 6 bases respectively, with 12 bases between them. The CDR3 totals 13 residues. CDR3 nucleotides: TGTGCCTGGAGACAAGCTGCGGCTCAGCCCCAGCATTTT. Translated, it gives CAWRQAAAQPQHF.

About this clone itself: The sample contains more than one DNA sequence encoding this CDR3. This chain connects TRBV14 to TRBJ2-3, with D unclear. CDR1 SGHDN and CDR2 FVKESK come from the germline V gene. The CDR3 is made up of 12 amino acids. The germline V and J ends were trimmed by 1 base and 6 bases, with 5 bases remaining between them. The CDR3 here is CASSQVPDTQYF. Here the CDR3 DNA reads TGTGCCAGCAGCCAAGTACCCGATACGCAGTATTTT. Based on the CDR3 plus reference TRBV14 and TRBJ2-3, the full variable domain is EAGVTQFPSHSVIEKGQTVTLRCDPISGHDNLYWYRRVMGKEIKFLLHFVKESKQDESGMPNNRFLAERTGGTYSTLKVQPAELEDSGVYFCASSQVPDTQYFGPGTRLTVL.

The V and J genes are TRBV7-2 and TRBJ1-3, with no clear D. V lost 1 base and J lost 9, with 16 bases in between. The CDR3 length is 15 residues. Germline values: CDR1 SGHTA, CDR2 FQGNSA. The CDR3 region is CASSLVSVGVGTIYF. The CDR3 DNA sequence: TGTGCCAGCAGCTTAGTTAGTGTGGGAGTTGGCACCATATATTTT.